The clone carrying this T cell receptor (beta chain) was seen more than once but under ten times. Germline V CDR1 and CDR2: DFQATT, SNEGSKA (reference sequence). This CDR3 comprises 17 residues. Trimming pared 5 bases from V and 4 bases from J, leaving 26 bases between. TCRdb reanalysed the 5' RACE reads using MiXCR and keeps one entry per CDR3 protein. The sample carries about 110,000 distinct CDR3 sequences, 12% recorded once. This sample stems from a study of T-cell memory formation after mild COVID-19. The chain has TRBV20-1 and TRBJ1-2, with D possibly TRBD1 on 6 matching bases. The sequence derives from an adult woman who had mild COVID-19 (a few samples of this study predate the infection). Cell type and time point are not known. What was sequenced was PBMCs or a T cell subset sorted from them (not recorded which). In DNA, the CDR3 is TGCAGTGCTCCACTTCATGGATGGGGAGGGGGTCTCTATGGCTACACCTTC. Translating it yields CSAPLHGWGGGLYGYTF.